The 2 T cell receptor beta chains listed next were all sequenced from one sample in a study of CDR3 diversity in severe acne. TCRdb called the PCR reads again in MiXCR, with one record for every CDR3 protein. Seen here are around 91,000 distinct CDR3 sequences, 51% observed once, and the top ten hold more than 13%. The sequenced sample was blood. Every receptor here comes from a male donor in good health, without acne.

The chain joins TRBV2 to TRBJ2-3; the match to TRBD2 covers 10 bases. The germline V gene has CDR1 SNHLY and CDR2 FYNNEI. Unmatched junction bases numbered 12, after V lost 8 bases and J lost 4 bases. The CDR3 runs 16 residues. The DNA of the CDR3 is TGTGCCAGCGAACCAGCGGGGGGGCCTAGCTCAGATACGCAGTATTTT. Its translation is CASEPAGGPSSDTQYF.

The CDR3 region is CSAMTGSTEAFF. The CDR3 DNA reads TGCAGTGCTATGACAGGGAGCACTGAAGCTTTCTTT. The chain joins TRBV20-1 to TRBJ1-1; TRBD1 matches 7 bases. Losses at the gene ends were 4 bases for V and 4 bases for J; bases not matched to a gene: 3. This CDR3 region has 12 residues. Germline CDR1 is DFQATT and CDR2 is SNEGSKA (reference sequence).